The 9 T cell receptor beta chains below come from one sample, sequenced in a study of T cell repertoires in cytomegalovirus infection. One entry per CDR3 protein, called by TCRdb with MiXCR from the reads. The repertoire consists of around 450,000 distinct CDR3 sequences, with around 11% occurring once and the leading ten covering roughly 10%. Material for sequencing was PBMCs. These receptor sequences come from a human donor in good health (CMV status not recorded). Some clones in this sample may be carry-over from other donors' samples.

This clonotype was counted many times. The gene calls are TRBV28 and TRBJ1-6, with D unclear. V dropped 8 bases and J dropped 8 bases, with 13 bases sitting between them. This CDR3 is built from 13 residues. Germline V gives CDR1 MDHEN, CDR2 SYDVKM. DNA for the CDR3: TGTGCCAGCCTCAAGGACCTCTATTCACCCCTCCACTTT. Translation gives CASLKDLYSPLHF. The variable domain in full, with the rest retrieved from reference TRBV28 and TRBJ1-6, is DVKVTQSSRYLVKRTGEKVFLECVQDMDHENMFWYRQDPGLGLRLIYFSYDVKMKEKGDIPEGYSVSREKKERFSLILESASTNQTSMYLCASLKDLYSPLHFGNGTRLTVT.

This clonotype was counted between two and nine times. The gene calls are TRBV29-1 and TRBJ2-7; maybe TRBD2 (7 bases). The CDR3 length is 16 residues. CDR1 is SQVTM and CDR2 is ANQGSEA in the germline V gene. The DNA of the CDR3 is TGCGTGACGAGGGGGTGGAGCGGGAATAGCTCCTACGAGCAGTACTTC. Protein product: CVTRGWSGNSSYEQYF.

In its sample, this clonotype was seen many times. This chain connects TRBV12-5 to TRBJ2-1; no firm D call. This CDR3 contains 12 residues. The V and J ends lost 8 bases and 4 bases respectively, with 9 bases between them. Germline assignment: CDR1 LGHNT and CDR2 FRNRAP. The CDR3 DNA reads as TGTGCTAGTTCCGTGGGGTACAATGAGCAGTTCTTC. This translates into CASSVGYNEQFF.

Many counts were recorded for this clonotype. The rearrangement links TRBV11-2 to TRBJ2-1, with a weak D call TRBD1 (5 bases). Per germline, CDR1 SGHAT and CDR2 FQNNGV. The CDR3 totals 14 residues. Trimming removed 6 bases at V and 6 bases at J, with 15 bases between. The CDR3 region is CASRGISRANEQFF. CDR3 nucleotides: TGTGCCAGCAGGGGTATCAGCAGGGCCAATGAGCAGTTCTTC.

This clonotype was recorded at least ten times. This rearrangement joins TRBV12-3 or TRBV12-4 to TRBJ2-7, with D perhaps given as TRBD1 or TRBD2 (6 bases each). The CDR3 covers 12 residues. V lost 6 bases and J lost 5, with 11 bases in between. CDR3 protein: CASRGGLDEQYF. CDR3 sequence (DNA): TGTGCCAGCAGGGGGGGCCTCGACGAGCAGTACTTC.

Ten or more counts support this clonotype. This chain links TRBV11-2 with TRBJ2-7; 8 positions agree with TRBD1. The CDR3 has 15 amino acids. Losses at the gene ends were 3 bases for V and 4 bases for J; bases not matched to a gene: 8. CDR1 SGHAT and CDR2 FQNNGV come from the germline V gene. This CDR3 reads CASSLDDRGSYEQYF. The DNA for the CDR3 is TGTGCCAGCAGCTTGGACGACAGGGGATCGTACGAGCAGTACTTC.

This clonotype was counted only a few times. The rearrangement uses TRBV20-1 and TRBJ1-1; no definite D call. The V end lost 1 base, the J end lost 5 bases, and 14 bases lay between the germline ends. The CDR3 has 14 residues. CDR1 DFQATT and CDR2 SNEGSKA come from the germline V gene (reference sequence). The CDR3 here is CSARVGGSRTEAFF. The CDR3 DNA follows: TGCAGTGCTAGAGTAGGTGGTTCGAGGACTGAAGCTTTCTTT.

This clonotype came up many times. V is TRBV5-5 and J is TRBJ2-7; D is uncertain. V was shortened by 5 bases and J by 3 bases, with 15 bases between the two germline ends. Germline-derived CDR1 and CDR2 are SGHKS and YYEKEE (reference sequence). The CDR3 contains 14 residues. The CDR3 here is CASSPIPSIYEQYF. Written as DNA, the CDR3 is TGTGCCAGCAGTCCCATACCATCTATCTACGAGCAGTACTTC.

This clonotype occurred many times. The chain uses TRBV6-5 and TRBJ2-7, with D tentatively TRBD1 (6 bases). V lost 6 bases to trimming and J lost 2 bases, with 17 bases between them. The CDR3 is made up of 15 amino acids. Germline assignment: CDR1 MNHEY and CDR2 SVGAGI. CDR3 nucleotides: TGTGCCAGCAGGCTTGTACGGGACATCACCTACGAGCAGTACTTC. Translated, it gives CASRLVRDITYEQYF.